The source of this T cell receptor beta chain is a study of T cell responses to AZD1222 COVID-19 vaccine. Study-level points and caveats: Only 5 to 7 individuals given AZD1222 were seropositive at baseline. Increased Spike-specific TCR breadth and depth were observed after two AZD1222 doses.

Assay used: immunoSEQ multiplex PCR; TCRdb lists only in-frame clones, some missing. The sample has 84,000 or so clones; about 86% are singletons. There are 13 residues in the CDR3. Germline lookup yields CDR1 SGHNT and CDR2 YENEEA. Trimming shortened V by 8 bases and J by 0 bases, and 10 bases separated the two germline ends. This clone was found once. Its antigen is not known. The receptor's source is an adult in good health. The input for sequencing was peripheral blood, taken on day 0 of AZD1222 vaccination. This sequence joins TRBV11-3 and TRBJ1-1; D perhaps matches TRBD1 (5 bases). CDR3 sequence (DNA): TGTGCCAGCTGCGGGGACTTGAACACTGAAGCTTTCTTT. Its translation: CASCGDLNTEAFF.